This is a list of T cell receptor beta chains from one sample in a study of a mutant IDH1 vaccine in newly diagnosed glioma. No antigen has been assigned to these receptors. Some clones are missing from TCRdb's copy, which holds only in-frame ones; the method was immunoSEQ multiplex PCR. This sample yields about 62,000 clones, of which approximately 90% are seen a single time; more than 1.5% belongs to the top ten. The sequenced sample was PBMCs, obtained from a glioma patient whose treatment included an IDH1 peptide vaccine. The receptor source for this set is a man aged 40-49 years with glioma. Both conserved end residues are part of each CDR3. A D gene is named only where the DNA matches it firmly. The listing skips clone size in some rows; elsewhere it reads once, few, many or a size class.

CDR3 protein: CASSGDTDTQYF; CDR3 DNA: TGTGCCAGCAGTGGAGACACAGATACGCAGTATTTT; V gene: TRBV25-1; CDR3 length: 12; clone size: .; D gene: .; J gene: TRBJ2-3
CDR3 protein: CASSAPGTEAFF; CDR3 DNA: TGTGCCAGCAGTGCCCCGGGCACTGAAGCTTTCTTT; V gene: TRBV25-1; CDR3 length: 12; clone size: .; D gene: .; J gene: TRBJ1-1
CDR3 protein: CASRSLGTDTQYF; CDR3 DNA: TGTGCCAGCAGGTCGCTAGGAACAGATACGCAGTATTTT; V gene: TRBV27; CDR3 length: 13; clone size: .; D gene: .; J gene: TRBJ2-3
CDR3 protein: CASSRLAPETQYF; CDR3 DNA: TGCGCCAGCAGCCGGTTGGCTCCAGAGACCCAGTACTTC; V gene: TRBV4-1; CDR3 length: 13; clone size: .; D gene: .; J gene: TRBJ2-5
CDR3 protein: CASSASGAGYEQYF; CDR3 DNA: TGTGCCAGTAGTGCCTCTGGGGCTGGGTACGAGCAGTACTTC; V gene: TRBV19; CDR3 length: 14; clone size: .; D gene: .; J gene: TRBJ2-7
CDR3 protein: CASSSTSGSLKYNEQFF; CDR3 DNA: TGCGCCAGCAGTTCTACTAGCGGGAGTTTAAAGTACAATGAGCAGTTCTTC; V gene: TRBV4-1; CDR3 length: 17; clone size: .; D gene: TRBD2; J gene: TRBJ2-1
CDR3 protein: CASSPTLLPGELFF; CDR3 DNA: TGTGCCAGCAGCCCTACTCTACTGCCCGGGGAGCTGTTTTTT; V gene: TRBV4-2; CDR3 length: 14; clone size: .; D gene: .; J gene: TRBJ2-2
CDR3 protein: CASSLDGFGADTQYF; CDR3 DNA: TGTGCCAGCAGCTTAGACGGGTTTGGCGCAGATACGCAGTATTTT; V gene: TRBV11-3; CDR3 length: 15; clone size: .; D gene: .; J gene: TRBJ2-3
CDR3 protein: CASSSAYVGQGGCEAFF; CDR3 DNA: TGTGCCAGCAGCTCTGCCTACGTCGGGCAGGGTGGGTGTGAAGCTTTCTTT; V gene: TRBV7-9; CDR3 length: 17; clone size: .; D gene: .; J gene: TRBJ1-1
CDR3 protein: CASSNGQGDEKLFF; CDR3 DNA: TGCGCCAGCAGCAATGGACAGGGGGATGAAAAACTGTTTTTT; V gene: TRBV5-1; CDR3 length: 14; clone size: .; D gene: TRBD1; J gene: TRBJ1-4
CDR3 protein: CASSQDQGGVNIQYF; CDR3 DNA: TGTGCCAGCAGCCAAGATCAGGGAGGCGTAAACATTCAGTACTTC; V gene: TRBV4-2; CDR3 length: 15; clone size: .; D gene: .; J gene: TRBJ2-4
CDR3 protein: CASSVSTSHGYTF; CDR3 DNA: TGTGCCAGCAGCGTATCGACGAGCCATGGCTACACCTTC; V gene: TRBV9; CDR3 length: 13; clone size: .; D gene: .; J gene: TRBJ1-2
CDR3 protein: CASSQGGQGDQPQHF; CDR3 DNA: TGTGCCAGCAGCCAAGGGGGACAGGGGGATCAGCCCCAGCATTTT; V gene: TRBV4-2; CDR3 length: 15; clone size: few; D gene: TRBD1; J gene: TRBJ1-5
CDR3 protein: CASSFPDGQGNLAKNIQYF; CDR3 DNA: TGTGCCAGCAGCTTCCCAGATGGACAGGGGAACTTAGCCAAAAACATTCAGTACTTC; V gene: TRBV7-6; CDR3 length: 19; clone size: .; D gene: TRBD1; J gene: TRBJ2-4
CDR3 protein: CASSLGGAENIQYF; CDR3 DNA: TGTGCCAGCAGCTTAGGGGGGGCCGAGAACATTCAGTACTTC; V gene: TRBV7-2; CDR3 length: 14; clone size: .; D gene: .; J gene: TRBJ2-4
CDR3 protein: CASSLPRPGQTEAFF; CDR3 DNA: TGTGCCAGCAGCTTACCAAGGCCGGGACAGACTGAAGCTTTCTTT; V gene: TRBV7-8; CDR3 length: 15; clone size: .; D gene: TRBD1; J gene: TRBJ1-1
CDR3 protein: CASSRSGTHYGYTF; CDR3 DNA: TGTGCCAGCAGCCGATCCGGGACACACTATGGCTACACCTTC; V gene: TRBV4-2; CDR3 length: 14; clone size: few; D gene: .; J gene: TRBJ1-2
CDR3 protein: CASSLTSSGGAREQFF; CDR3 DNA: TGTGCCAGCAGCTTAACCTCTAGCGGGGGGGCTAGGGAGCAGTTCTTC; V gene: TRBV11-3; CDR3 length: 16; clone size: .; D gene: TRBD2; J gene: TRBJ2-1
CDR3 protein: CASSLTAGGYYNEQFF; CDR3 DNA: TGTGCCAGCAGCTTAACGGCGGGAGGGTACTACAATGAGCAGTTCTTC; V gene: TRBV7-9; CDR3 length: 16; clone size: .; D gene: TRBD2; J gene: TRBJ2-1
CDR3 protein: CASRQGDEQFF; CDR3 DNA: TGCGCCAGCAGACAGGGCGATGAGCAGTTCTTC; V gene: TRBV5-1; CDR3 length: 11; clone size: .; D gene: .; J gene: TRBJ2-1
CDR3 protein: CASSSTGVGYTF; CDR3 DNA: TGTGCCAGTAGTTCGACAGGGGTCGGCTACACCTTC; V gene: TRBV19; CDR3 length: 12; clone size: .; D gene: TRBD1; J gene: TRBJ1-2
CDR3 protein: CASSPDGGLDSNQPQHF; CDR3 DNA: TGTGCCAGCAGCCCCGATGGAGGGCTAGATAGCAATCAGCCCCAGCATTTT; V gene: TRBV5-4; CDR3 length: 17; clone size: .; D gene: .; J gene: TRBJ1-5
CDR3 protein: CASNQVGQRNSPLHF; CDR3 DNA: TGCGCCAGCAACCAAGTAGGGCAGAGGAATTCACCCCTCCACTTT; V gene: TRBV4-1; CDR3 length: 15; clone size: .; D gene: .; J gene: TRBJ1-6
CDR3 protein: CASSLRGEKLFF; CDR3 DNA: TGTGCCAGCAGTTTGAGGGGGGAGAAACTGTTTTTT; V gene: TRBV28; CDR3 length: 12; clone size: .; D gene: .; J gene: TRBJ1-4
CDR3 protein: CASSFSARAEAFF; CDR3 DNA: TGTGCCAGCAGCTTCTCGGCTCGCGCTGAAGCTTTCTTT; V gene: TRBV7-9; CDR3 length: 13; clone size: once; D gene: .; J gene: TRBJ1-1
CDR3 protein: CASSQDRRITDTQYF; CDR3 DNA: TGTGCCAGCAGCCAAGATAGGCGAATAACAGATACGCAGTATTTT; V gene: TRBV4-2; CDR3 length: 15; clone size: .; D gene: .; J gene: TRBJ2-3
CDR3 protein: CASSQWRNEKLFF; CDR3 DNA: TGCGCCAGCAGCCAATGGCGTAATGAAAAACTGTTTTTT; V gene: TRBV4-1; CDR3 length: 13; clone size: .; D gene: .; J gene: TRBJ1-4
CDR3 protein: CASSYGKGGTEAFF; CDR3 DNA: TGTGCCAGCAGTTACGGGAAAGGGGGCACTGAAGCTTTCTTT; V gene: TRBV6-5; CDR3 length: 14; clone size: .; D gene: .; J gene: TRBJ1-1
CDR3 protein: CASSPRPGRGYNEQFF; CDR3 DNA: TGTGCCAGCAGCCCCCGCCCGGGGAGGGGATACAATGAGCAGTTCTTC; V gene: TRBV7-9; CDR3 length: 16; clone size: few; D gene: TRBD2; J gene: TRBJ2-1
CDR3 protein: CASSLGRSTYQETQYF; CDR3 DNA: TGTGCCAGCAGCTTAGGGAGGTCCACGTACCAAGAGACCCAGTACTTC; V gene: TRBV11-3; CDR3 length: 16; clone size: .; D gene: .; J gene: TRBJ2-5
CDR3 protein: CASSLASTSAGQYF; CDR3 DNA: TGTGCCAGTAGTCTCGCCTCGACTAGCGCGGGGCAGTACTTC; V gene: TRBV19; CDR3 length: 14; clone size: .; D gene: TRBD2; J gene: TRBJ2-7
CDR3 protein: CASRPGHGLNTEAFF; CDR3 DNA: TGTGCCAGCAGGCCGGGACACGGGCTTAACACTGAAGCTTTCTTT; V gene: TRBV6-5; CDR3 length: 15; clone size: .; D gene: .; J gene: TRBJ1-1
CDR3 protein: CASSQAGTDTDTQYF; CDR3 DNA: TGTGCCAGCAGCCAAGCCGGGACCGACACAGATACGCAGTATTTT; V gene: TRBV4-2; CDR3 length: 15; clone size: .; D gene: .; J gene: TRBJ2-3
CDR3 protein: CASSEGPRETDTQYF; CDR3 DNA: TGTGCCAGCAGTGAGGGTCCCCGGGAGACAGATACGCAGTATTTT; V gene: TRBV2; CDR3 length: 15; clone size: .; D gene: .; J gene: TRBJ2-3
CDR3 protein: CASSFLTSSSGYTF; CDR3 DNA: TGTGCCAGCAGCTTTTTAACCTCCTCGAGCGGCTACACCTTC; V gene: TRBV5-8; CDR3 length: 14; clone size: .; D gene: .; J gene: TRBJ1-2
CDR3 protein: CASSSVTPGANVLTF; CDR3 DNA: TGCGCCAGCAGCTCCGTTACACCCGGGGCCAACGTCCTGACTTTC; V gene: TRBV5-1; CDR3 length: 15; clone size: once; D gene: .; J gene: TRBJ2-6
CDR3 protein: CASSFIPSTGELYYGYTF; CDR3 DNA: TGTGCCAGCAGCTTTATCCCCTCGACAGGGGAACTTTACTATGGCTACACCTTC; V gene: TRBV7-9; CDR3 length: 18; clone size: .; D gene: TRBD1; J gene: TRBJ1-2
CDR3 protein: CASSLDSLATDTQYF; CDR3 DNA: TGTGCCAGCAGCTTAGATAGCCTAGCGACAGATACGCAGTATTTT; V gene: TRBV11-3; CDR3 length: 15; clone size: .; D gene: .; J gene: TRBJ2-3
CDR3 protein: CASSLEGVFAFF; CDR3 DNA: TGTGCCAGCAGCTTAGAAGGGGTGTTCGCTTTCTTT; V gene: TRBV5-5; CDR3 length: 12; clone size: few; D gene: .; J gene: TRBJ1-1
CDR3 protein: CSVDLGGTNEKLFF; CDR3 DNA: TGCAGCGTTGATTTGGGGGGAACTAATGAAAAACTGTTTTTT; V gene: TRBV29-1; CDR3 length: 14; clone size: .; D gene: .; J gene: TRBJ1-4
CDR3 protein: CASSISHGGLPYNEQFF; CDR3 DNA: TGTGCCAGTAGTATAAGTCACGGAGGACTACCGTACAATGAGCAGTTCTTC; V gene: TRBV19; CDR3 length: 17; clone size: .; D gene: .; J gene: TRBJ2-1
CDR3 protein: CASSLSTPPRGEKLFF; CDR3 DNA: TGTGCCAGCAGTTTATCGACACCCCCGCGAGGGGAAAAACTGTTTTTT; V gene: TRBV27; CDR3 length: 16; clone size: .; D gene: .; J gene: TRBJ1-4
CDR3 protein: CASSLLAGQNNEQFF; CDR3 DNA: TGTGCCAGCAGCTTATTGGCAGGACAAAACAATGAGCAGTTCTTC; V gene: TRBV7-9; CDR3 length: 15; clone size: .; D gene: .; J gene: TRBJ2-1
CDR3 protein: CAWRVQGAGEQFF; CDR3 DNA: TGTGCCTGGAGGGTACAGGGGGCAGGTGAGCAGTTCTTC; V gene: TRBV30; CDR3 length: 13; clone size: .; D gene: TRBD1; J gene: TRBJ2-1
CDR3 protein: CASSIERQLLGAFF; CDR3 DNA: TGTGCCAGTAGTATTGAACGACAATTGTTAGGAGCTTTCTTT; V gene: TRBV19; CDR3 length: 14; clone size: .; D gene: .; J gene: TRBJ1-1
CDR3 protein: CASSFQTSGVSYEQYF; CDR3 DNA: TGCGCCAGCAGCTTTCAGACTAGCGGGGTCTCCTACGAGCAGTACTTC; V gene: TRBV5-1; CDR3 length: 16; clone size: .; D gene: TRBD2; J gene: TRBJ2-7
CDR3 protein: CAISEKGQGTGELFF; CDR3 DNA: TGTGCCATCAGTGAGAAGGGACAGGGGACCGGGGAGCTGTTTTTT; V gene: TRBV10-3; CDR3 length: 15; clone size: .; D gene: TRBD1; J gene: TRBJ2-2
CDR3 protein: CASSSLHPDRTEAFF; CDR3 DNA: TGCGCCAGCAGCTCACTTCACCCGGACCGGACTGAAGCTTTCTTT; V gene: TRBV5-1; CDR3 length: 15; clone size: .; D gene: .; J gene: TRBJ1-1
CDR3 protein: CASSSARVRDTGELFF; CDR3 DNA: TGTGCCAGCAGCTCCGCCAGGGTCCGGGACACCGGGGAGCTGTTTTTT; V gene: TRBV7-6; CDR3 length: 16; clone size: .; D gene: .; J gene: TRBJ2-2